The clone carrying this TCR beta chain has more than one count but fewer than ten. The antigen remains undetermined. Each donor was healthy, and each was a bone marrow donor. The PCR used 60 Vbeta and 13 Jbeta primers. Libraries were prepared by immunoSEQ multiplex PCR; TCRdb keeps only in-frame clonotypes and omits some of them. Of about 160,000 clones listed, approximately 84% are singletons. This record comes from a study of cytomegalovirus exposure and HLA in healthy donors. CDR1 and CDR2 (germline): KGHSH, LQKENI. CDR3 length: 16 amino acids. The V segment lost 3 bases and the J segment 2 bases; nucleotides outside the gene matches: 6. Study-wide results and limits: Most subjects had HLA-A and HLA-B alleles reportedly predicted accurately by TCR beta sequences. A previous analysis found most TCR beta V segments productive roughly 87% or roughly 30% of the time.

The TCR sequence derives from a male donor in good health and CMV-seropositive. The sequenced material came from PBMCs. The rearrangement links TRBV18 to TRBJ2-1, with 8 bases aligning to TRBD2. CDR3 DNA sequence: TGTGCCAGCTCACCTAAGCGGGAGTCGCCCTACAATGAGCAGTTCTTC. Its translation: CASSPKRESPYNEQFF.